This TCR beta chain was identified in a study of blood T cell repertoires in COVID-19. Study overall: Acute-phase and convalescent COVID-19 samples originated in the United States, Italy and Spain.

Germline-derived CDR1 and CDR2 are LGHDT and YNNKEL (reference sequence). The CDR3 runs 17 residues. J gave up 4 bases and V 4 bases, and 6 bases lay outside the gene matches. The sample holds a few counts of this clone. Original methodology: Nucleated cell counts were estimated from reference gene primer amplification. Data came from immunoSEQ multiplex PCR; TCRdb stores just in-frame clones and leaves some out. V and J calls and clone size are given by that table; D and trimming were obtained from the DNA. The sample comprises some 200,000 clones, about 85% of which are singletons, and 9.8% rests with the top ten.

The sequence came from a woman of 80 years or more with acute or convalescent COVID-19. V usage is TRBV3-1 (or the pseudogene TRBV3-2) and J usage is TRBJ2-6; 11 nucleotides line up with TRBD1. Sequences were obtained from peripheral blood. This CDR3 reads CASSRTGGAAGANVLTF. CDR3 sequence (DNA): TGTGCCAGCAGCCGGACAGGGGGCGCAGCCGGGGCCAACGTCCTGACTTTC.